The text below deals with one T cell receptor (beta chain). What it binds is unknown. In the same sample, other DNA sequences code for this CDR3. This entry comes from a study of CD4 T cells in relation to SARS-CoV-2 and coronaviruses. Only in-frame clones appear in the TCRdb table, and some are missing; sequencing was by immunoSEQ multiplex PCR. The data hold about 56,000 clones, with around 90% observed a single time. This CDR3 has 14 amino acids. V lost 3 bases and J 4 bases, leaving 13 bases between the germline ends. The germline V gene has CDR1 SGHAT and CDR2 FQNNGV. Study observations and caveats: Crossreactivity was assessed only for spike protein, not other viral proteins.

This receptor was obtained from an adult with COVID-19. Sequences were obtained from naive CD4+ T cells from PBMCs. Subset indicated: naive CD4+ T cells isolated by negative enrichment. This sequence joins TRBV11-2 and TRBJ2-7; D not certain. CDR3 coding DNA: TGTGCCAGCAGCTTTTTGGCAGGAGCTTACGAGCAGTACTTC. Residues: CASSFLAGAYEQYF.